This T cell receptor (beta chain) was found in a study of cytomegalovirus exposure and HLA in healthy donors. Background on the study: Early released data comprised 75 million to 100 million unique TCRs from HLA-typed donors. Findings of the study overall: The majority of TCR sequences were rare, yet some public TCRs appeared in many donors.

To note about this clone: As yet, its antigen is unknown.

The PCR used 60 Vbeta and 13 Jbeta primers. Assay used: immunoSEQ multiplex PCR; TCRdb lists only in-frame clones, some missing. This sample has approximately 110,000 clones; approximately 81% occur once, and the top ten carry 2.5% to 3%. The sequence was obtained from a woman under 30 in good health and CMV-seropositive. The sample taken for sequencing was PBMCs.

CDR3 sequence (DNA): TGCGCCAGCAGTAGGACAGGCCAGCCCCAGCATTTT. This codes for CASSRTGQPQHF. V gene TRBV10-1 combines with J gene TRBJ1-5, with 7 bases identical to TRBD1. This CDR3 is built from 12 residues. Trimming at V came to 5 bases and at J to 7 bases, leaving 2 bases not matched to a gene. Germline V gives CDR1 WNHNN, CDR2 SYGVQD (reference sequence).